The 27 T cell receptor beta chains reported below all come from one sample, sequenced in a study of cytomegalovirus exposure and HLA in healthy donors. Amplification used 60 Vbeta primers and 13 Jbeta primers. Here immunoSEQ multiplex PCR was the method, and the copy in TCRdb shows in-frame clones only, minus some. The sample yields approximately 170,000 clones, more than 65% seen once. The specimen sequenced was PBMCs. The receptors shown here come from a woman aged 40-49 years in good health and CMV-seropositive.

The gene calls are TRBV7-8 and TRBJ2-6; D gene uncertain. The CDR3 is 13 amino acids. The germline gives CDR1 SGHVS, CDR2 FQNEAQ. V was trimmed by 5 bases and J by 11 bases, leaving 13 bases between them. CDR3: CASSARVVHVLTF. Here the CDR3 DNA reads TGTGCCAGCAGCGCCCGGGTAGTCCACGTCCTGACTTTC.

With respect to this clone: A junction end diverges from the germline sequence, so it may reflect a read error. The chain employs TRBV7-7 and TRBJ2-2; D remains unclear. The germline CDR1 and CDR2 sequences are SSHAT and FNYEAQ (reference sequence). The CDR3 extends over 14 amino acids. CDR3 region: CASSLGQNTGELFF. CDR3 coding DNA: TGTGCTAGCAGCTTAGGTCAGAACACCGGGGAGCTGTTTTTT.

The genes are TRBV7-2 and TRBJ2-3; tentative D call: TRBD1 (6 bases). This CDR3 comprises 15 residues. CDR1 and CDR2 (germline): SGHTA, FQGNSA. Deletions cut 4 bases from V and 1 base from J, with 12 bases between. The CDR3 loop is CASSSQGPGTDTQYF. In DNA form, the CDR3 reads TGTGCCAGCAGCTCCCAGGGGCCGGGCACAGATACGCAGTATTTT. Full variable domain (outside the CDR3, taken from reference TRBV7-2 and TRBJ2-3): GAGVSQSPSNKVTEKGKDVELRCDPISGHTALYWYRQSLGQGLEFLIYFQGNSAPDKSGLPSDRFSAERTGGSVSTLTIQRTQQEDSAVYLCASSSQGPGTDTQYFGPGTRLTVL.

This clone was detected only once. The chain uses TRBV12-1 and TRBJ2-5; TRBD2 is the table's D call, not checked against the DNA. TRBV12-1 is a recognized pseudogene. The CDR3 extends over 16 amino acids. The CDR3: CASSFRRKGAQETQYF. In DNA, the CDR3 is TGTGCCAGCAGCTTTCGGCGGAAGGGAGCACAAGAGACCCAGTACTTC.

This clone was counted a few times. V gene TRBV7-2 combines with J gene TRBJ2-7; D is unclear. Trimming shortened V by 1 base and J by 5 bases, and 12 bases separated the two germline ends. Germline V gives CDR1 SGHTA, CDR2 FQGNSA. The CDR3 is 14 residues long. CDR3 region: CASSLEQQLNEQYF. As DNA, the CDR3 is TGTGCCAGCAGCTTAGAACAGCAGCTCAACGAGCAGTACTTC.

The chain has TRBV9 and TRBJ2-1; tentatively, D is TRBD2 (6 bases). Germline V lookup: CDR1 SGDLS, CDR2 YYNGEE. There are 14 residues in the CDR3. V was clipped by 1 base and J by 1 base, with 6 bases between them. This CDR3 is CASSVRGSYNEQFF. CDR3 sequence (DNA): TGTGCCAGCAGCGTACGGGGGTCCTACAATGAGCAGTTCTTC.

This clone was counted a single time. The V gene is TRBV5-1, the J gene TRBJ2-3, with 8 bases lining up with TRBD1. Germline lookup yields CDR1 SGHRS and CDR2 YFSETQ. The CDR3 totals 14 residues. The J segment lost 4 bases and the V segment lost 4 bases, leaving 5 bases of the junction unmatched. The CDR3 sequence is CASSNDRGADTQYF. The CDR3 bases are TGCGCCAGCAGCAACGACAGGGGCGCAGATACGCAGTATTTT.

The V call is TRBV6-5, the J call TRBJ1-1; the D gene is possibly TRBD1 (6 bases). Germline-derived CDR1 and CDR2 are MNHEY and SVGAGI. The CDR3 length is 14 residues. Between the trimmed V and J ends, which lost 2 bases and 0 bases, there was a span of 7 bases. The CDR3 DNA reads TGTGCCAGCAGTTACACAGGGATGAACACTGAAGCTTTCTTT. It codes for CASSYTGMNTEAFF.

The chain recombines TRBV19 with TRBJ2-5; 8 positions agree with TRBD1. The DNA end is a closer match to TRBJ2-7, so the J assignment may be wrong. The CDR3 contains 14 residues. In germline, CDR1 is LNHDA, CDR2 SQIVND (reference sequence). CDR3 sequence (DNA): TGTGCCAGTAGTACGATGGACAGGGCTGGCGAGCAGTACTTC. It is translated as CASSTMDRAGEQYF.

The gene calls are TRBV13 and TRBJ2-5; 8 positions agree with TRBD2. The CDR3 totals 16 residues. Germline loops: CDR1 PRHDT, CDR2 FYEKMQ (reference sequence). J lost 0 bases, V lost 1 base, and 4 bases had no gene match. CDR3 nucleotides: TGTGCCAGCAGCTTAGCCGGGACTAGAAACCAAGAGACCCAGTACTTC. This gives the protein CASSLAGTRNQETQYF.

V is TRBV11-2 and J is TRBJ2-3; TRBD1 agrees at 7 bases. V lost 5 bases, J lost 2 bases, and 7 bases stayed unmatched. Germline V gene lookup returns CDR1 SGHAT and CDR2 FQNNGV. The CDR3 runs 15 residues. CDR3 residues: CASSPSGQFTDTQYF. As DNA, the CDR3 is TGTGCCAGCAGCCCCTCGGGACAGTTCACAGATACGCAGTATTTT.

V usage is TRBV18 and J usage is TRBJ2-7; 10 nucleotides line up with TRBD1. The CDR3 has 15 residues. J lost 5 bases, V lost 0 bases, and 4 bases had no gene match. CDR1 is KGHSH and CDR2 is LQKENI in the germline V gene. DNA for the CDR3: TGTGCCAGCTCACCACCGGGACAGGGGAGTAACGAGCAGTACTTC. Translation: CASSPPGQGSNEQYF.

The V and J genes are TRBV4-3 and TRBJ1-6, with no clear D. Germline lookup yields CDR1 LGHNA and CDR2 YSLEER. Trimming removed 1 base from V and 4 bases from J, with 11 bases in between. This CDR3 is 16 amino acids long. CDR3 DNA sequence: TGCGCCAGCAGCCAAGTCTTAGAGGGATATAATTCACCCCTCCACTTT. This gives the protein CASSQVLEGYNSPLHF.

V and J are TRBV7-8 and TRBJ2-7; a possible D gene is TRBD1 (6 bases). Germline CDR1 reads SGHVS; CDR2 reads FQNEAQ. Deletions cut 5 bases from V and 5 bases from J, with 22 bases between. The CDR3 has 16 amino acids. The CDR3 is CASSPGAQGLPNEQYF. In DNA, the CDR3 is TGTGCCAGCAGCCCCGGGGCGCAGGGGCTACCAAACGAGCAGTACTTC.

CDR3 region: CASSWTSRSYEQYF. The CDR3 DNA follows: TGTGCCAGCAGTTGGACTAGCCGGTCCTACGAGCAGTACTTC. The chain joins TRBV13 to TRBJ2-7, with 8 bases lining up with TRBD2. The CDR3 sequence is 14 residues long. Germline CDR1 reads PRHDT; CDR2 reads FYEKMQ (reference sequence). Trimming cost V 6 bases and J 1 base; bases outside gene matches: 5. The whole variable domain, remainder taken from reference TRBV13 and TRBJ2-7, is AAGVIQSPRHLIKEKRETATLKCYPIPRHDTVYWYQQGPGQDPQFLISFYEKMQSDKGSIPDRFSAQQFSDYHSELNMSSLELGDSALYFCASSWTSRSYEQYFGPGTRLTVT.

The chain employs TRBV15 and TRBJ1-2, with D possibly TRBD1 on 6 matching bases. Trimming removed 6 bases from V and 3 bases from J, with 14 bases in between. The CDR3 has 14 residues. CDR1 and CDR2 (germline): LNHNV, YYDKDF (reference sequence). The CDR3 sequence: CATSAHREYYGYTF. The CDR3 DNA follows: TGTGCCACCAGTGCACACAGGGAGTACTATGGCTACACCTTC. Together with reference TRBV15 and TRBJ1-2, the CDR3 gives the full variable domain: DAMVIQNPRYQVTQFGKPVTLSCSQTLNHNVMYWYQQKSSQAPKLLFHYYDKDFNNEADTPDNFQSRRPNTSFCFLDIRSPGLGDTAMYLCATSAHREYYGYTFGSGTRLTVV.

The chain is built from TRBV7-8 and TRBJ2-1; 9 nucleotides line up with TRBD1. Germline V gene data show CDR1 as SGHVS and CDR2 as FQNEAQ. Trimming removed 5 bases from V and 6 bases from J; junction bases left unmatched: 5. The CDR3 spans 14 residues. CDR3 sequence (DNA): TGTGCCAGCAGCGAGACAGGGGGGGTCAATGAGCAGTTCTTC. It is translated as CASSETGGVNEQFF. Supplemented by reference TRBV7-8 and TRBJ2-1, the full variable domain reads GAGVSQSPRYKVAKRGQDVALRCDPISGHVSLFWYQQALGQGPEFLTYFQNEAQLDKSGLPSDRFFAERPEGSVSTLKIQRTQQEDSAVYLCASSETGGVNEQFFGPGTRLTVL.

This rearrangement joins TRBV19 to TRBJ2-5, with TRBD2 matching over 10 bases. The CDR3 loop spans 15 amino acids. CDR1 and CDR2 from the germline V gene are LNHDA and SQIVND (reference sequence). Unmatched junction bases numbered 8, after V lost 8 bases and J lost 2 bases. CDR3 bases: TGTGCCAGTGTAGGGGGGACTAGCGATCAAGAGACCCAGTACTTC. This sequence encodes CASVGGTSDQETQYF.

This clone has just one count. The rearrangement joins TRBV10-3 to TRBJ2-5; 7 bases are a match to TRBD2. Trimming removed 7 bases from V and 4 bases from J; junction bases left unmatched: 9. This CDR3 has 14 residues. CDR1 is ENHRY and CDR2 is SYGVKD in the germline V gene. Here the CDR3 reads CAIKGLGGGETQYF. CDR3 bases: TGTGCCATCAAAGGACTAGGAGGCGGAGAGACCCAGTACTTC.

The rearrangement joins TRBV5-1 to TRBJ2-3; 8 positions match TRBD2. CDR3 size: 16 residues. V shed 4 bases, J shed 0 bases, and the junction held 7 bases outside the gene matches. Germline CDR1 is SGHRS and CDR2 is YFSETQ. DNA for the CDR3: TGCGCCAGCAGCCCAGCTACTAGCGGTAGCACAGATACGCAGTATTTT. Encoded protein: CASSPATSGSTDTQYF.

V gene TRBV28 combines with J gene TRBJ1-5; D is perhaps TRBD1 (6 bases). CDR1 and CDR2 from the germline V gene are MDHEN and SYDVKM. The CDR3 spans 16 residues. The V end was cut by 6 bases, the J end by 7 bases, with 22 bases between. CDR3 region: CASSIDRTRSGQPQHF. In DNA, the CDR3 is TGTGCCAGCAGCATCGACAGGACAAGGTCGGGGCAGCCCCAGCATTTT.

The chain uses TRBV4-2 and TRBJ2-3, with 8 bases that match TRBD2. The CDR3 spans 16 residues. The germline gives CDR1 LGHNA, CDR2 YNFKEQ. The junction had 8 bases not matched to a gene; V was cut back by 1 base and J by 5 bases. The CDR3 DNA reads as TGTGCCAGCAGCCAAGGCGGGGGGCGTATCGGAGATACGCAGTATTTT. Protein sequence: CASSQGGGRIGDTQYF.

This clone came up a few times. The chain is built from TRBV5-1 and TRBJ2-2, with unresolved D. The V gene lost 0 bases and the J gene lost 4 bases, with 7 bases spanning the gap. In germline, CDR1 is SGHRS, CDR2 YFSETQ. The CDR3 covers 14 residues. The CDR3 DNA is TGCGCCAGCAGCTTGGCCGGAGTCACCGGGGAGCTGTTTTTT. It specifies CASSLAGVTGELFF.

DNA of the CDR3: TGCGCCAGCAGCCAAGATCCCGGGAGTGGGTACGAGCAGTACTTC. Its protein product is CASSQDPGSGYEQYF. The genes are TRBV4-1 and TRBJ2-7; D is perhaps TRBD2 (6 bases). V dropped 0 bases and J dropped 4 bases, with 13 bases sitting between them. Germline values: CDR1 MGHRA, CDR2 YSYEKL. The length of the CDR3 is 15 residues.

This clone showed up just a few times. The V call is TRBV29-1, the J call TRBJ1-4, with 7 positions matching TRBD1. The J segment lost 2 bases and the V segment lost 5 bases, leaving 11 bases of the junction unmatched. The CDR3 sequence is 16 residues long. Germline assignment: CDR1 SQVTM and CDR2 ANQGSEA. This chain's CDR3 is CSVQPIEQGTNEKLFF. CDR3 nucleotides: TGCAGCGTTCAACCAATTGAACAGGGGACTAATGAAAAACTGTTTTTT.

This chain connects TRBV2 to TRBJ2-7; 7 nucleotides match TRBD1. V trimming: 6 bases; J trimming: 3 bases; junction bases outside the gene matches: 8. The CDR3 runs 14 residues. Germline CDR1 reads SNHLY; CDR2 reads FYNNEI. This CDR3 reads CASRMTGFFYEQYF. As DNA, the CDR3 is TGTGCCAGCAGGATGACAGGGTTTTTCTACGAGCAGTACTTC.

J is TRBJ2-5 and V is TRBV25-1; TRBD2 matches at 11 bases. The DNA end is a closer match to TRBJ2-7, so the J assignment may be wrong. Germline V gene sequence: CDR1 MGHDK, CDR2 SYGVNS. The CDR3 totals 15 residues. The CDR3 spells CASSESSGGSYEQYF. Here the CDR3 DNA reads TGTGCCAGCAGTGAATCTAGCGGGGGGTCCTACGAGCAGTACTTC.